The TCR beta chain described here comes from a study of T cells in women clearing cervical HPV infection. Study-wide context: Case blood drawn at lesion detection; control blood after infection cleared.

Each participant carried one incident cervical HPV16 infection only. Trimming stripped 0 bases from V and 1 base from J, with 13 bases between. This CDR3 comprises 16 residues. The germline CDR1 and CDR2 sequences are DFQATT and SNEGSKA (reference sequence). The study's findings and limits: CIN3+ cases had significantly higher TCR richness than controls; evenness did not differ.

In regard to this clone: What it binds is not known. The read is 3 residues too short to cover the CDR3 end, so that end is filled in from the germline J gene.

Method: immunoSEQ multiplex PCR; TCRdb's copy keeps in-frame clones and lacks some. The listing contains around 44,000 clones. Specimen: blood buffy coat. This chain uses TRBV20-1 with TRBJ2-1; no clear D. The origin of this receptor is a woman between 18 and 70 years old with a cervical HPV16 infection that either progressed to CIN3+ or cleared (not recorded which). The CDR3: CSARDRLAESYNEQFF. The sequenced part of the CDR3 DNA is TGCAGTGCTAGAGATCGGTTGGCGGAGTCCTACAATGAG.